The 6 T cell receptor beta chains presented below share a single source sample, sequenced in a study of cytomegalovirus exposure and HLA in healthy donors. The PCR employed 60 Vbeta primers together with 13 Jbeta primers. Some clones are missing from TCRdb's copy, which holds only in-frame ones; the method was immunoSEQ multiplex PCR. Recorded here are about 200,000 clones; the top ten clones represent under 6.5%. Sequences were obtained from PBMCs. These receptors were collected from a man younger than 45 in good health and CMV-seronegative.

V gene TRBV6-1 combines with J gene TRBJ2-3; the D gene is possibly TRBD1 (5 bases). Germline CDR1 MNHNS, CDR2 SASEGT. The CDR3 extends over 14 amino acids. Trimming took 8 bases from V and 2 from J, leaving 14 bases between them. The CDR3 is CASLDTISTDTQYF. The DNA for the CDR3 is TGTGCCAGCCTGGACACCATCTCCACAGATACGCAGTATTTT.

This chain joins TRBV28 and TRBJ2-7, with D perhaps matching TRBD1 (6 bases). Trimming shortened V by 5 bases and J by 0 bases, and 11 bases separated the two germline ends. The CDR3 is 14 residues long. Looked up from germline, CDR1 is MDHEN and CDR2 is SYDVKM. The CDR3 sequence is CASSLYRDSYEQYF. CDR3 bases: TGTGCCAGCAGTCTCTACAGGGACTCCTACGAGCAGTACTTC.

This sequence joins TRBV18 and TRBJ2-4; 8 bases map to TRBD2. Germline lookup yields CDR1 KGHSH and CDR2 LQKENI. CDR3 length: 15 amino acids. V shed 4 bases and J 2 bases; nucleotides not matched to a gene: 4. The CDR3 sequence is CASSLSGGPKNIQYF. In DNA, the CDR3 is TGTGCCAGCTCACTAAGCGGGGGCCCCAAAAACATTCAGTACTTC.

The chain links TRBV29-1 to TRBJ1-5; 7 bases are a match to TRBD1. Germline V gene lookup returns CDR1 SQVTM and CDR2 ANQGSEA. With V trimmed by 4 bases and J by 5 bases, 5 bases remained unmatched. There are 13 residues in the CDR3. The CDR3 sequence: CSVGQGGDQPQHF. The DNA of the CDR3 is TGCAGCGTTGGACAGGGAGGCGATCAGCCCCAGCATTTT. The full variable domain, completed using reference TRBV29-1 and TRBJ1-5, is SAVISQKPSRDICQRGTSLTIQCQVDSQVTMMFWYRQQPGQSLTLIATANQGSEATYESGFVIDKFPISRPNLTFSTLTVSNMSPEDSSIYLCSVGQGGDQPQHFGDGTRLSIL.

The chain uses TRBV7-9 and TRBJ1-2; D not resolved. Germline CDR1 is SEHNR and CDR2 is FQNEAQ (reference sequence). The V gene lost 2 bases and the J gene lost 0 bases, with 7 bases spanning the gap. The CDR3 is 14 amino acids. CDR3 loop: CASSLLASNYGYTF. CDR3 DNA: TGTGCCAGCAGCTTATTAGCATCTAACTATGGCTACACCTTC. Together with reference TRBV7-9 and TRBJ1-2, the CDR3 gives the full variable domain: DTGVSQNPRHKITKRGQNVTFRCDPISEHNRLYWYRQTLGQGPEFLTYFQNEAQLEKSRLLSDRFSAERPKGSFSTLEIQRTEQGDSAMYLCASSLLASNYGYTFGSGTRLTVV.

In DNA form, the CDR3 reads TGCGCCAGCGCACCGATGGGGACAGGGGGCAGGTCTCACGAGCAGTACTTC. Its protein product is CASAPMGTGGRSHEQYF. This chain links TRBV5-1 with TRBJ2-7; TRBD1 matches 12 bases. Germline V CDR1 and CDR2: SGHRS, YFSETQ. The CDR3 sequence is 17 residues long. The junction had 16 bases not matched to a gene; V was cut back by 7 bases and J by 5 bases.